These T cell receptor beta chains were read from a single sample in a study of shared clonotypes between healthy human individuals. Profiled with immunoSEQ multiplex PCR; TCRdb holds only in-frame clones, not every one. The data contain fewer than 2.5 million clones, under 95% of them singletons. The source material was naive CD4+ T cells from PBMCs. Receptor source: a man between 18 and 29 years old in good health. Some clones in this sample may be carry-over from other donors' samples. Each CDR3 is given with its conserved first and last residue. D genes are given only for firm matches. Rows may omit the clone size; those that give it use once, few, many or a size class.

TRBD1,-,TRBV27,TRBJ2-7,CASREAGQGYKQYF,TGTGCCAGCAGGGAAGCGGGACAGGGGTACAAGCAGTACTTC
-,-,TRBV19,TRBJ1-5,CASSIWASEDQPQHF,TGTGCCAGTAGTATATGGGCCTCGGAGGATCAGCCCCAGCATTTT
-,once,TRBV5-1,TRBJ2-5,CASSLSTGRTLQETQYF,TGCGCCAGCAGCTTATCGACAGGACGAACTCTGCAAGAGACCCAGTACTTC
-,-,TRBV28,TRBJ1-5,CASSYRQRVQPQHF,TGTGCCAGCAGTTACCGACAGCGAGTTCAGCCCCAGCATTTT
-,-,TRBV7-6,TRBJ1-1,CASTDVHPNTEAFF,TGTGCCAGCACCGACGTCCATCCGAACACTGAAGCTTTCTTT
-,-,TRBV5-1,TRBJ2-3,CASSGGLLTDTQYF,TGCGCCAGCTCCGGGGGCCTCCTCACAGATACGCAGTATTTT
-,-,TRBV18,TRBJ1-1,CASSPRAGGMGTEAFF,TGTGCCAGCTCACCACGGGCTGGGGGCATGGGCACTGAAGCTTTCTTT
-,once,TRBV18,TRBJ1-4,CASSPQGQGYSSEKLFF,TGTGCCAGCTCACCACAGGGCCAGGGATACTCGAGCGAAAAACTGTTTTTT
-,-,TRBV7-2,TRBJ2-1,CASSLRSSYNEQFF,TGTGCCAGCAGCTTAAGGTCCTCCTACAATGAGCAGTTCTTC
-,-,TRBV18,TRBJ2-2,CASSPLSTGELFF,TGTGCCAGCTCACCTCTTAGCACCGGGGAGCTGTTTTTT
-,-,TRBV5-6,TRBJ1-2,CASSLAGAVPFGYTF,TGTGCCAGCAGCTTGGCCGGGGCGGTCCCCTTTGGCTACACCTTC
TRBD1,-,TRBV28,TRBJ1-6,CASSSLAGQGRSPLHF,TGTGCCAGCAGTTCTCTAGCCGGACAGGGTCGTTCACCCCTCCACTTT
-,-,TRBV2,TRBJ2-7,CASSETEVYEQYF,TGTGCCAGCAGTGAGACAGAAGTCTACGAGCAGTACTTC
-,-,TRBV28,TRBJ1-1,CASRSGTPNTEAFF,TGTGCCAGCAGGTCCGGGACACCGAACACTGAAGCTTTCTTT
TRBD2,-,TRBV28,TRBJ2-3,CASSGGSSGKDTQYF,TGTGCCAGCAGTGGGGGGAGCAGCGGGAAAGATACGCAGTATTTT
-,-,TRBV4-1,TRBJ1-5,CASSPSDNQPQHF,TGCGCCAGCAGCCCCAGTGACAATCAGCCCCAGCATTTT
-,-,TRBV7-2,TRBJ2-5,CASSNRAPRRETQYF,TGTGCCAGCAGCAACCGGGCCCCCCGGCGGGAGACCCAGTACTTC
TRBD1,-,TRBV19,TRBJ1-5,CASSSQSGTGSVQPQHF,TGTGCCAGTAGTTCCCAATCCGGGACAGGGTCGGTTCAGCCCCAGCATTTT
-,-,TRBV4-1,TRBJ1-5,CASSGRQVNSNQPQHF,TGCGCCAGCAGCGGCAGACAGGTTAATAGCAATCAGCCCCAGCATTTT
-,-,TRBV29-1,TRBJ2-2,CSVARGANTGELFF,TGCAGCGTTGCGCGCGGGGCGAACACCGGGGAGCTGTTTTTT
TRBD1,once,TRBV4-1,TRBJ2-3,CASSQVAGTGGSDTQYF,TGCGCCAGCAGCCAAGTAGCCGGGACAGGGGGCTCAGATACGCAGTATTTT
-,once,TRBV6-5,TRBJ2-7,CASSSDYGYEQYF,TGTGCCAGCAGTTCGGACTACGGGTACGAGCAGTACTTC
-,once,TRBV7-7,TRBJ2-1,CASSSGQYNEQFF,TGTGCCAGCAGCTCTGGACAATACAATGAGCAGTTCTTC
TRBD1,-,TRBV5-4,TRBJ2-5,CASSRPGQGGETQYF,TGTGCCAGCAGCCGACCGGGACAGGGTGGAGAGACCCAGTACTTC
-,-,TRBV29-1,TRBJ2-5,CSVVPGPQETQYF,TGCAGCGTCGTCCCGGGCCCCCAAGAGACCCAGTACTTC
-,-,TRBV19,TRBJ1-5,CASSGSGTQPQHF,TGTGCCAGTAGTGGGTCAGGGACTCAGCCCCAGCATTTT
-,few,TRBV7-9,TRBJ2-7,CASSFQTGILYEQYF,TGTGCCAGCAGCTTTCAAACAGGGATTCTCTACGAGCAGTACTTC
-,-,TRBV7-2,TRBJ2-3,CASSLDGLDSDTQYF,TGTGCCAGCAGCTTAGACGGGTTAGATTCAGATACGCAGTATTTT
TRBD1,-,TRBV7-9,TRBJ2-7,CASSLSQGTYEQYF,TGTGCCAGCAGCTTATCACAGGGGACCTACGAGCAGTACTTC
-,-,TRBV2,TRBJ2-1,CASRAGYEQFF,TGTGCCAGCCGTGCCGGTTATGAGCAGTTCTTC
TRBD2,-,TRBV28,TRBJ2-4,CASRKAGGPENIQYF,TGTGCCAGCCGTAAAGCGGGAGGCCCGGAAAACATTCAGTACTTC
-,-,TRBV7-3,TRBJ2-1,CASSSPQAHSYNEQFF,TGTGCCAGCAGCTCCCCCCAGGCCCATTCCTACAATGAGCAGTTCTTC
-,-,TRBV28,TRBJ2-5,CASSSGGSPQEQYF,TGTGCCAGCAGCTCCGGTGGCAGCCCCCAGGAGCAGTACTTC
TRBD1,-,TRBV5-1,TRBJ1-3,CASSSGTVPSLVSGNTIYF,TGCGCCAGCAGCTCTGGGACAGTCCCATCCCTAGTCTCTGGAAACACCATATATTTT
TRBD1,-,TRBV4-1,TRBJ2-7,CASSHPAGTGIYEQYF,TGCGCCAGCAGCCACCCTGCCGGGACAGGGATCTACGAGCAGTACTTC
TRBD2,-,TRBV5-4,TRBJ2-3,CASSSRTSGGGTDTQYF,TGTGCCAGCAGTTCTCGGACTAGCGGGGGCGGGACAGATACGCAGTATTTT
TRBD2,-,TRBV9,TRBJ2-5,CASSVGSSGKGETQYF,TGTGCCAGCAGCGTAGGTTCTAGCGGGAAAGGGGAGACCCAGTACTTC
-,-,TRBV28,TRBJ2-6,CASSLSAGGANVLTF,TGTGCCAGCAGTTTATCGGCGGGAGGGGCCAACGTCCTGACTTTC
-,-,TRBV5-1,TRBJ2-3,CASSLSADTQYF,TGCGCCAGCAGCTTGTCCGCAGATACGCAGTATTTT
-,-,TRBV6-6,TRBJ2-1,CASSPLPGPYNEQFF,TGTGCCAGCAGCCCTCTTCCCGGTCCATACAATGAGCAGTTCTTC
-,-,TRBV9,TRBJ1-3,CASSVAHVVSGNTIYF,TGTGCCAGCAGCGTAGCCCATGTGGTCTCTGGAAACACCATATATTTT
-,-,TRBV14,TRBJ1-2,CASSHSPAVLGGGYTF,TGTGCCAGCAGCCATTCCCCCGCCGTCCTAGGTGGTGGCTACACCTTC
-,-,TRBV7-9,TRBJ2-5,CASSWGAEVGQYF,TGTGCCAGCAGCTGGGGGGCGGAGGTCGGGCAGTACTTC
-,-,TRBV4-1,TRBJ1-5,CASSQEARVYQPQHF,TGCGCCAGCAGCCAAGAAGCCAGGGTCTATCAGCCCCAGCATTTT
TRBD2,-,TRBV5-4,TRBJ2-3,CASSSVLAGGDTQYF,TGTGCCAGCAGCTCCGTACTAGCGGGGGGAGATACGCAGTATTTT
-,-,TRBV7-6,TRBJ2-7,CASSYRDNRGLEQYF,TGTGCCAGCAGCTACCGGGACAACCGAGGTTTGGAGCAGTACTTC
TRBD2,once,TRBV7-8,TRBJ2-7,CASSLDHLAGAYEQYF,TGTGCCAGCAGCTTAGACCATCTAGCGGGAGCCTACGAGCAGTACTTC
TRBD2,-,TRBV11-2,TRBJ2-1,CASRLRGLAGYNEQFF,TGTGCCAGCAGGCTCCGGGGACTAGCGGGTTACAATGAGCAGTTCTTC
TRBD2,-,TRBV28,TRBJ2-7,CASSLSSTGGYEQYF,TGTGCCAGCAGTTTATCGTCAACGGGGGGTTACGAGCAGTACTTC
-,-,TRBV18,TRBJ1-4,CASSLSIPTNEKLFF,TGTGCCAGCTCACTCAGTATCCCAACTAATGAAAAACTGTTTTTT